Following are 15 T cell receptor beta chains from one sample sequenced in a study of blood T cell repertoires in COVID-19. Measured with immunoSEQ multiplex PCR; TCRdb has only the in-frame clones, and not every one. The profile shows roughly 240,000 clones, about nine tenths of them singletons. Sample: PBMCs or T cells enriched from blood (not recorded which). The receptors shown here come from a man aged 50-59 years who had been exposed to COVID-19.

This chain uses TRBV28 with TRBJ1-1, with TRBD1 identical over 7 bases. The CDR3 sequence is 13 residues long. With 5 bases clipped from V and 9 bases from J, the junction kept 9 bases outside the gene matches. Germline CDR1 reads MDHEN; CDR2 reads SYDVKM. The CDR3 DNA follows: TGTGCCAGCAGTAACTACAGGGGAGGTCAAGCTTTCTTT. Encoded protein: CASSNYRGGQAFF.

The CDR3, as DNA: TGTGCCAGCAGCCACCTCAGGGACAGAGAGGATGAAAAACTGTTTTTT. This translates into CASSHLRDREDEKLFF. The J gene is TRBJ1-4, the V gene TRBV4-2, with 7 nucleotides matching TRBD1. The CDR3 is 16 amino acids. Germline CDR1 and CDR2: LGHNA and YNFKEQ. V lost 3 bases and J lost 6; bases outside the gene matches: 10.

The rearrangement links TRBV11-2 to TRBJ1-1, with D unclear. The CDR3 sequence is 14 residues long. Deletions cut 5 bases from V and 8 bases from J, with 18 bases between. Germline CDR1 is SGHAT and CDR2 is FQNNGV. CDR3 nucleotide sequence: TGTGCCAGCAGCCCCCCTTTTGGGCGGGCAGAAGCTTTCTTT. It specifies CASSPPFGRAEAFF. The full variable domain, completed using reference TRBV11-2 and TRBJ1-1, is EAGVAQSPRYKIIEKRQSVAFWCNPISGHATLYWYQQILGQGPKLLIQFQNNGVVDDSQLPKDRFSAERLKGVDSTLKIQPAKLEDSAVYLCASSPPFGRAEAFFGQGTRLTVV.

The chain links TRBV18 to TRBJ2-1; a weak D match, TRBD2 (6 bases). This CDR3 is built from 13 residues. The germline V gene has CDR1 KGHSH and CDR2 LQKENI. V was clipped by 8 bases and J by 10 bases, with 18 bases between them. CDR3 protein: CASNREPLGEQFF. CDR3 DNA: TGTGCCAGCAACCGGGAGCCTCTGGGGGAGCAGTTCTTC.

The V and J genes are TRBV9 and TRBJ2-1, with 11 bases identical to TRBD2. Germline V gene sequence: CDR1 SGDLS, CDR2 YYNGEE. The CDR3 covers 15 residues. Germline trimming cut 1 base from V and 9 bases from J; bases unmatched to any gene: 6. The CDR3 coding sequence is TGTGCCAGCAGCGTAAATAGCGGGGGGGAGAGTGAGCAGTTCTTC. Protein sequence: CASSVNSGGESEQFF.

This clone is a singleton in its sample. The chain joins TRBV5-1 to TRBJ2-3; possibly TRBD2 for D (6 bases). Trimming stripped 0 bases from V and 1 base from J, with 9 bases between. This CDR3 has 15 residues. The germline CDR1 and CDR2 sequences are SGHRS and YFSETQ. The CDR3 spells CASSLGLVGTDTQYF. CDR3 in DNA: TGCGCCAGCAGCTTGGGACTAGTTGGCACAGATACGCAGTATTTT.

The chain couples TRBV30 to TRBJ1-2, with 7 bases lining up with TRBD1. This CDR3 is 14 amino acids long. Germline V gene lookup returns CDR1 GTSNPN and CDR2 SVGIG (reference sequence). Trimming cost V 4 bases and J 2 bases; bases outside gene matches: 7. This CDR3 reads CAWNPGQQNYGYTF. The CDR3 bases are TGTGCCTGGAACCCGGGACAGCAAAACTATGGCTACACCTTC.

CDR3 sequence reads: CASSSLSRQGGYEQYF. Written as DNA, the CDR3 is TGTGCCAGCAGTTCACTTTCCCGACAGGGTGGTTACGAGCAGTACTTC. The chain uses TRBV5-4 and TRBJ2-7, with TRBD1 matching 7 bases. Germline V CDR1 and CDR2: SGHNT, YYREEE (reference sequence). The CDR3 runs to 16 residues. The V and J ends lost 5 bases and 4 bases, in that order; junction bases with no gene match: 15.

This clone was counted a single time. Here the CDR3 reads CASSQGGQSFYGYTF. The CDR3 nucleotides read TGCGCCAGCAGCCAAGGGGGACAAAGCTTCTATGGCTACACCTTC. The chain is built from TRBV4-1 and TRBJ1-2; weak D call: TRBD1 (6 bases). Germline CDR1 MGHRA, CDR2 YSYEKL. The V gene lost 1 base and the J gene lost 4 bases, with 13 bases spanning the gap. The CDR3 loop spans 15 amino acids.

The CDR3 nucleotides read TGTGCCAGCACCGTAACCGGGACAGGGCTATACTATGGCTACACCTTC. Its protein product is CASTVTGTGLYYGYTF. V usage is TRBV7-8 and J usage is TRBJ1-2, with 9 bases matching TRBD1. This CDR3 is built from 16 residues. CDR1 is SGHVS and CDR2 is FQNEAQ in the germline V gene. The V gene end was trimmed by 7 bases and the J gene end by 3 bases; junction bases not matched to a gene: 12.

This clone was detected a few times. The chain recombines TRBV5-1 with TRBJ2-1; tentatively, D is TRBD2 (5 bases). CDR1 SGHRS and CDR2 YFSETQ come from the germline V gene. CDR3 length equals 13 residues. With 4 bases removed from V and 5 bases from J, the gap between germline ends came to 10 bases. CDR3 DNA sequence: TGCGCCAGCAGCCCCGGGGTTGACAATGAGCAGTTCTTC. As protein: CASSPGVDNEQFF. The full variable domain, rest sourced from reference TRBV5-1 and TRBJ2-1, is KAGVTQTPRYLIKTRGQQVTLSCSPISGHRSVSWYQQTPGQGLQFLFEYFSETQRNKGNFPGRFSGRQFSNSRSEMNVSTLELGDSALYLCASSPGVDNEQFFGPGTRLTVL.

The genes are TRBV28 and TRBJ1-1; D gene uncertain. V dropped 5 bases and J dropped 0 bases, with 16 bases sitting between them. The CDR3 runs to 16 residues. Germline V gene lookup returns CDR1 MDHEN and CDR2 SYDVKM. The CDR3 sequence: CASSRPGLILNTEAFF. The CDR3 nucleotides are TGTGCCAGCAGTCGCCCTGGACTAATTTTGAACACTGAAGCTTTCTTT.

The chain has TRBV30 and TRBJ2-1; D is possibly TRBD2 (6 bases). V was shortened by 4 bases and J by 12 bases, with 13 bases between the two germline ends. This CDR3 comprises 11 residues. CDR1 is GTSNPN, CDR2 SVGIG, per germline (reference sequence). DNA for the CDR3: TGTGCCTGGATGCCGGGGACTTCGCAGTTCTTC. Its translation: CAWMPGTSQFF.

J is TRBJ2-1 and V is TRBV5-4, with 7 bases that match TRBD2. The CDR3 sequence is 12 residues long. CDR1 and CDR2 (germline): SGHNT, YYREEE (reference sequence). V shed 9 bases, J shed 7 bases, and the junction held 7 bases outside the gene matches. In DNA form, the CDR3 reads TGTGCCACCTTGACTAGCAGGAATGAGCAGTTCTTC. As protein: CATLTSRNEQFF.

This chain connects TRBV7-3 to TRBJ2-2; unclear D gene. With 7 bases removed from V and 2 bases from J, the gap between germline ends came to 8 bases. The CDR3 covers 13 residues. Germline V CDR1 and CDR2: SGHTA, FQGTGA. The CDR3 bases are TGTGCCAGCACCCACTCTAACACCGGGGAGCTGTTTTTT. Encoded protein: CASTHSNTGELFF.